The 26 T cell receptor beta chains presented below share a single source sample, sequenced in a study of T cell responses to AZD1222 COVID-19 vaccine. Using immunoSEQ multiplex PCR, the repertoire was profiled, and TCRdb retains in-frame clones only, with some absent. Of more than 100,000 clones listed, 80% to 90% are singletons. Sequences were derived from peripheral blood, sampled on day 0 of AZD1222 vaccination. All receptors derive from an adult in good health.

The chain combines TRBV18 with TRBJ2-6, with 10 bases that match TRBD1. Germline assignment: CDR1 KGHSH and CDR2 LQKENI. Germline trimming cut 6 bases from V and 10 bases from J; bases unmatched to any gene: 12. This CDR3 has 16 amino acids. The CDR3 DNA sequence: TGTGCCAGCTCGCAAAGCCCGGGACAGGGGACGAACGTCCTGACTTTC. Translated: CASSQSPGQGTNVLTF. Based on the CDR3 plus reference TRBV18 and TRBJ2-6, the full variable domain is NAGVMQNPRHLVRRRGQEARLRCSPMKGHSHVYWYRQLPEEGLKFMVYLQKENIIDESGMPKERFSAEFPKEGPSILRIQQVVRGDSAAYFCASSQSPGQGTNVLTFGAGSRLTVL.

The V call is TRBV20-1, the J call TRBJ1-1; tentative D call: TRBD1 (5 bases). CDR1 and CDR2 from the germline V gene are DFQATT and SNEGSKA (reference sequence). This CDR3 spans 11 amino acids. The V gene lost 6 bases and the J gene lost 4 bases, with 9 bases spanning the gap. CDR3 residues: CSAKGFTEAFF. The CDR3 bases are TGCAGTGCGAAGGGGTTCACTGAAGCTTTCTTT.

V is TRBV28 and J is TRBJ1-2; 7 nucleotides agree with TRBD1. Germline V gene data show CDR1 as MDHEN and CDR2 as SYDVKM. The CDR3 runs 14 residues. V lost 8 bases to trimming and J lost 2 bases; unmatched junction nucleotides: 8. For the CDR3, the DNA is TGTGCCAGCGTCGTGACAGGGACAAACTATGGCTACACCTTC. Protein sequence: CASVVTGTNYGYTF.

The J gene is TRBJ2-3, the V gene TRBV3-1 (or the pseudogene TRBV3-2); 8 nucleotides match TRBD1. CDR1 is LGHDT, CDR2 YNNKEL, per germline (reference sequence). The length of the CDR3 is 16 residues. The trim removed 7 bases at V and 3 bases at J, leaving 12 bases unmatched. The CDR3 sequence is CASTLKTGVSTDTQYF. The DNA of the CDR3 is TGTGCCAGCACCCTTAAGACAGGGGTTTCGACAGATACGCAGTATTTT.

This chain joins TRBV6-5 and TRBJ1-5, with 10 positions matching TRBD1. CDR1 and CDR2 (germline): MNHEY, SVGAGI. Trimming cost V 6 bases and J 8 bases; bases outside gene matches: 7. The CDR3 length is 14 residues. CDR3 nucleotides: TGTGCCAGCAGCCCGACAGGGGGCTCGGAGCCCCAGCATTTT. This gives the protein CASSPTGGSEPQHF.

This chain links TRBV10-3 with TRBJ1-1, with D unresolved. CDR1 is ENHRY, CDR2 SYGVKD, per germline. The CDR3 runs 12 residues. Between the trimmed V and J ends, which lost 6 bases and 1 base, there was a span of 6 bases. The CDR3 coding sequence is TGTGCCATCAGACAAGGGAACACTGAAGCTTTCTTT. Its translation is CAIRQGNTEAFF.

This chain links TRBV28 with TRBJ1-1, with D perhaps matching TRBD1 (5 bases). CDR3 length: 14 residues. Trimming shortened V by 5 bases and J by 2 bases, and 12 bases separated the two germline ends. Germline V lookup: CDR1 MDHEN, CDR2 SYDVKM. The CDR3: CASSLRTRNTEAFF. The CDR3 DNA reads as TGTGCCAGCAGTCTCAGGACAAGAAACACTGAAGCTTTCTTT.

The genes are TRBV5-1 and TRBJ2-3; no clear D. V lost 0 bases to trimming and J lost 3 bases, with 11 bases between them. The germline V gene encodes CDR1 SGHRS and CDR2 YFSETQ. CDR3 length: 15 amino acids. The CDR3 is CASSLGGVWTDTQYF. The CDR3 nucleotides read TGCGCCAGCAGCTTGGGTGGGGTGTGGACAGATACGCAGTATTTT. Full variable domain (outside the CDR3, taken from reference TRBV5-1 and TRBJ2-3): KAGVTQTPRYLIKTRGQQVTLSCSPISGHRSVSWYQQTPGQGLQFLFEYFSETQRNKGNFPGRFSGRQFSNSRSEMNVSTLELGDSALYLCASSLGGVWTDTQYFGPGTRLTVL.

V and J are TRBV30 and TRBJ1-6, with D unresolved. Germline V CDR1 and CDR2: GTSNPN, SVGIG (reference sequence). The CDR3 extends over 12 amino acids. Between the trimmed V and J ends, which lost 3 bases and 12 bases, there was a span of 12 bases. The CDR3 protein is CAWSRSSGPLHF. The CDR3 bases are TGTGCCTGGAGCCGGTCTAGCGGACCCCTCCACTTT.

The chain recombines TRBV18 with TRBJ2-7; 10 bases line up with TRBD1. V shed 4 bases and J 4 bases; nucleotides not matched to a gene: 7. The CDR3 spans 15 residues. Germline V gives CDR1 KGHSH, CDR2 LQKENI. In DNA form, the CDR3 reads TGTGCCAGCTCACTCCGGGACAGGGGATTATACGAGCAGTACTTC. Its protein is CASSLRDRGLYEQYF. Filled out from reference TRBV18 and TRBJ2-7, the complete variable domain reads NAGVMQNPRHLVRRRGQEARLRCSPMKGHSHVYWYRQLPEEGLKFMVYLQKENIIDESGMPKERFSAEFPKEGPSILRIQQVVRGDSAAYFCASSLRDRGLYEQYFGPGTRLTVT.

The J gene is TRBJ1-6, the V gene TRBV3-1 (or the pseudogene TRBV3-2); tentatively, D is TRBD1 (5 bases). This CDR3 is built from 14 residues. The germline CDR1 and CDR2 sequences are LGHDT and YNNKEL (reference sequence). The V and J ends lost 3 bases and 6 bases respectively, with 9 bases between them. CDR3 DNA: TGTGCCAGCAGCCAGGGGCAGCTTAATTCACCCCTCCACTTT. This encodes CASSQGQLNSPLHF.

This clone was detected once. The genes are TRBV2 and TRBJ1-4; TRBD1 aligns across 7 bases. This CDR3 is built from 14 residues. The V and J ends lost 7 bases and 8 bases, in that order; junction bases with no gene match: 10. Germline values: CDR1 SNHLY, CDR2 FYNNEI. The CDR3 protein is CASKDRTGGEKLFF. The DNA of the CDR3 is TGTGCCAGCAAAGACCGGACAGGAGGAGAAAAACTGTTTTTT.

The rearrangement links TRBV27 to TRBJ2-5; D is undetermined. CDR1 and CDR2 from the germline V gene are MNHEY and SMNVEV (reference sequence). Deletions cut 3 bases from V and 1 base from J, with 9 bases between. The CDR3 runs to 14 residues. CDR3 coding DNA: TGTGCCAGCAGTTTTAACCGCCTCCAAGAGACCCAGTACTTC. Its translation: CASSFNRLQETQYF.

The chain joins TRBV5-1 to TRBJ2-5; 12 bases are shared with TRBD1. Germline V gene sequence: CDR1 SGHRS, CDR2 YFSETQ. J lost 5 bases, V lost 2 bases, and 10 bases had no gene match. The CDR3 is 17 amino acids. CDR3 bases: TGCGCCAGCAGCTTCGCCCGGGGACAGGGGGCTGTGGAGACCCAGTACTTC. The encoded protein is CASSFARGQGAVETQYF. The full variable domain, with the rest looked up from reference TRBV5-1 and TRBJ2-5, is KAGVTQTPRYLIKTRGQQVTLSCSPISGHRSVSWYQQTPGQGLQFLFEYFSETQRNKGNFPGRFSGRQFSNSRSEMNVSTLELGDSALYLCASSFARGQGAVETQYFGPGTRLLVL.

The chain employs TRBV28 and TRBJ2-2; D is possibly TRBD2 (6 bases). In germline, CDR1 is MDHEN, CDR2 SYDVKM. Trimming took 2 bases from V and 1 from J, leaving 14 bases between them. CDR3 size: 17 residues. The CDR3 spells CASSLRRGHLNTGELFF. The CDR3 coding sequence is TGTGCCAGCAGTTTACGGAGGGGTCACCTGAACACCGGGGAGCTGTTTTTT.

This rearrangement joins TRBV19 to TRBJ1-3, with unresolved D. Trimming took off 4 bases at V and 8 bases at J, with 21 bases between the two ends. This CDR3 has 16 residues. Germline V gene sequence: CDR1 LNHDA, CDR2 SQIVND (reference sequence). In nucleotides, the CDR3 is TGTGCCAGTAGTACCTACAGCCGGCCGCCCCGTGACACCATATATTTT. Translation gives CASSTYSRPPRDTIYF. Filled out from reference TRBV19 and TRBJ1-3, the complete variable domain reads DGGITQSPKYLFRKEGQNVTLSCEQNLNHDAMYWYRQDPGQGLRLIYYSQIVNDFQKGDIAEGYSVSREKKESFPLTVTSAQKNPTAFYLCASSTYSRPPRDTIYFGEGSWLTVV.

The V gene is TRBV2, the J gene TRBJ2-2; D remains ambiguous. The CDR3 is 15 residues long. Germline assignment: CDR1 SNHLY and CDR2 FYNNEI. V was trimmed by 2 bases and J by 1 base, leaving 8 bases between them. The CDR3 loop reads CASSERHLNTGELFF. In DNA, the CDR3 is TGTGCCAGCAGTGAACGTCACTTGAACACCGGGGAGCTGTTTTTT.

V gene TRBV5-1 combines with J gene TRBJ1-5; D perhaps matches TRBD1 (5 bases). The length of the CDR3 is 15 residues. The V gene's germline CDR1 is SGHRS and CDR2 YFSETQ. V was pared by 0 bases and J by 8 bases, with 15 bases between. As DNA, the CDR3 is TGCGCCAGCAGCTTGGCTTCAGGGCGGAACGAGCCCCAGCATTTT. It encodes CASSLASGRNEPQHF.

The rearrangement uses TRBV19 and TRBJ2-2, with D possibly being TRBD2 (6 bases). The germline V gene has CDR1 LNHDA and CDR2 SQIVND (reference sequence). V lost 0 bases, J lost 0 bases, and 11 bases lay in between. This CDR3 comprises 17 residues. The CDR3 DNA reads as TGTGCCAGTAGTATAGATCGGGGGACGGCGAACACCGGGGAGCTGTTTTTT. Protein sequence: CASSIDRGTANTGELFF.

The chain recombines TRBV28 with TRBJ2-1; 8 bases are shared with TRBD2. V lost 3 bases, J lost 15 bases, and 13 bases stayed unmatched. Germline V gene lookup returns CDR1 MDHEN and CDR2 SYDVKM. CDR3 length: 14 amino acids. This CDR3 reads CASSLRGLAGTRFF. The CDR3 DNA reads as TGTGCCAGCAGTTTGCGCGGACTAGCCGGCACGCGGTTCTTC. The variable domain in full, with the rest retrieved from reference TRBV28 and TRBJ2-1, is DVKVTQSSRYLVKRTGEKVFLECVQDMDHENMFWYRQDPGLGLRLIYFSYDVKMKEKGDIPEGYSVSREKKERFSLILESASTNQTSMYLCASSLRGLAGTRFFGPGTRLTVL.

The V gene is TRBV19, the J gene TRBJ2-1; D tentatively reads TRBD1 or TRBD2 (5 bases each). Germline CDR1 reads LNHDA; CDR2 reads SQIVND (reference sequence). The CDR3 is 17 amino acids. The V end lost 3 bases, the J end lost 2 bases, and 17 bases lay between the germline ends. The CDR3 protein is CASSIWGRNAPYNEQFF. The CDR3 DNA sequence: TGTGCCAGTAGTATTTGGGGGAGAAATGCCCCCTACAATGAGCAGTTCTTC.

CDR3 residues: CASSETVTGELFF. In DNA, the CDR3 is TGCGCCAGCAGTGAGACAGTCACCGGGGAGCTGTTTTTT. This chain links TRBV10-1 with TRBJ2-2; D not resolved. The ends were cut back, 2 bases at V and 4 bases at J, with 5 bases in the middle. The CDR3 sequence is 13 residues long. Germline CDR1 and CDR2: WNHNN and SYGVQD (reference sequence).

The chain employs TRBV7-9 and TRBJ2-7, with a weak D call TRBD2 (5 bases). The ends were cut back, 2 bases at V and 6 bases at J, with 20 bases in the middle. Germline CDR1 is SEHNR and CDR2 is FQNEAQ (reference sequence). The CDR3 spans 16 residues. The CDR3 protein is CASSLTEGGRRGEQYF. The CDR3 region has the DNA TGTGCCAGCAGCTTAACCGAGGGCGGGCGACGGGGCGAGCAGTACTTC.

V gene TRBV11-3 combines with J gene TRBJ1-1; D is uncertain. The germline gives CDR1 SGHNT, CDR2 YENEEA. Trimming took off 1 base at V and 6 bases at J, with 9 bases between the two ends. The CDR3 has 13 amino acids. The CDR3 DNA sequence: TGTGCCAGCAGCTTAGGACAATGGTCTGAAGCTTTCTTT. Its protein product is CASSLGQWSEAFF.

V is TRBV19 and J is TRBJ2-7, with TRBD1 as a possible D gene (5 bases). Trimming took 4 bases from V and 6 from J, leaving 19 bases between them. The CDR3 covers 15 residues. Looked up from germline, CDR1 is LNHDA and CDR2 is SQIVND (reference sequence). The CDR3 is CASSTQGSGGREQYF. The CDR3 DNA is TGTGCCAGTAGTACCCAGGGTTCGGGCGGCCGCGAGCAGTACTTC.

CDR3: CASSADTGAIYEQYF. Here the CDR3 DNA reads TGTGCCAGCAGTGCGGATACAGGGGCGATCTACGAGCAGTACTTC. This chain connects TRBV28 to TRBJ2-7, with 7 bases matching TRBD1. The CDR3 is made up of 15 amino acids. Germline assignment: CDR1 MDHEN and CDR2 SYDVKM. V gave up 5 bases and J gave up 3 bases; unmatched junction bases: 10.